The following is a T cell receptor (beta chain) sequence with its context. Unique molecular identifiers were incorporated into the prepared TCRbeta library. A single record per CDR3 protein comes from TCRdb applying MiXCR to the PCR reads. Of 450,000 to 600,000 distinct CDR3 sequences in the sample, roughly 33% were seen once. This record belongs to a study of T-cell reconstitution after alpha-beta-depleted transplantation in children. V was pared by 6 bases and J by 1 base, with 12 bases between. Germline V gene sequence: CDR1 MNHEY, CDR2 SVGEGT. There are 14 residues in the CDR3. This TCR was sampled from a human donor who donated a stem cell graft to a child with aplastic anemia. The sample was PBMCs from the stem cell graft donor, taken from the stem cell graft. The rearrangement joins TRBV6-2 or TRBV6-3 to TRBJ2-5; no clear D gene. The CDR3 region has the DNA TGTGCCAGCAGGACTCCCCGGGTCCAAGAGACCCAGTACTTC. It codes for CASRTPRVQETQYF.